This is a list of T cell receptor beta chains from one sample in a study of T cell responses to AZD1222 COVID-19 vaccine. TCRdb's table, derived via immunoSEQ multiplex PCR, lists solely in-frame clones and lacks some. The sample lists 75,000 to 100,000 clones; 80% to 90% were seen once. The specimen was peripheral blood, collected on day 0 of AZD1222 vaccination. Receptor source: an adult in good health. The CDR3 runs from the conserved cysteine through the conserved F or W. D genes are given only for firm matches. Clone sizes are given selectively: once, few, many, or a class where the clone is expanded.

clone_size	v_call	d_call	j_call	cdr3_aa	cdr3_nt
NA	TRBV7-9	TRBD2	TRBJ2-7	CASSFSGSGRSYEQYF	TGTGCCAGCAGCTTTAGTGGGAGCGGGAGGTCCTACGAGCAGTACTTC
NA	TRBV6-5	NA	TRBJ2-7	CASKIRDEQYF	TGTGCCAGCAAAATACGAGACGAGCAGTACTTC
NA	TRBV27	TRBD1	TRBJ1-6	CASRDRGDTSPLHF	TGTGCCAGCAGGGACAGGGGGGACACTTCACCCCTCCACTTT
NA	TRBV7-2	NA	TRBJ1-4	CASSLGFGQGLEKLFF	TGTGCCAGCAGCTTAGGGTTCGGGCAGGGGTTGGAAAAACTGTTTTTT
NA	TRBV7-7	NA	TRBJ2-2	CASSENTGELFF	TGTGCTAGCAGCGAAAACACCGGGGAGCTGTTTTTT
once	TRBV28	NA	TRBJ2-1	CASTSDNLIEQFF	TGTGCCAGCACCTCGGACAACCTCATTGAGCAGTTCTTC
NA	TRBV6-5	NA	TRBJ1-5	CATGVQPQHF	TGTGCCACAGGGGTTCAGCCCCAGCATTTT
NA	TRBV6-2/TRBV6-3	NA	TRBJ2-4	CASSSGQGKNIQYF	TGTGCCAGCAGTTCCGGGCAGGGTAAAAACATTCAGTACTTC
NA	TRBV14	NA	TRBJ1-6	CASSQQGSPLHF	TGTGCCAGCAGCCAACAGGGTTCACCCCTCCACTTT
NA	TRBV15	TRBD2	TRBJ2-7	CATRRSGRYSTEQYF	TGTGCCACCAGGAGGAGCGGGAGGTACTCCACCGAGCAGTACTTC
NA	TRBV6-5	NA	TRBJ1-4	CASSKDRRWIEKLFF	TGTGCCAGCAGCAAAGACCGCAGGTGGATCGAAAAACTGTTTTTT
NA	TRBV11-3	NA	TRBJ1-2	CASSLDSYGYTF	TGTGCCAGCAGCTTGGACAGCTATGGCTACACCTTC
NA	TRBV27	NA	TRBJ1-4	CASSLYPSAEKLFF	TGTGCCAGCAGTTTATACCCCTCAGCTGAAAAACTGTTTTTT
NA	TRBV6-2/TRBV6-3	NA	TRBJ2-7	CASSYGRVYEQYF	TGTGCCAGCAGTTATGGCAGAGTCTACGAGCAGTACTTC
NA	TRBV7-2	TRBD2	TRBJ2-3	CASSLRGLAGLTDTQYF	TGTGCCAGCAGCTTAAGGGGACTAGCGGGCCTCACAGATACGCAGTATTTT
NA	TRBV25-1	TRBD1	TRBJ2-7	CATAQGTTYEQYF	TGTGCCACCGCACAGGGGACCACCTACGAGCAGTACTTC
NA	TRBV6-1	NA	TRBJ2-6	CASSEPGTGANVLTF	TGTGCCAGCAGTGAACCTGGGACGGGGGCCAACGTCCTGACTTTC
few	TRBV11-3	TRBD2	TRBJ2-1	CASSLPLLAGLYNEQFF	TGTGCCAGCAGCTTACCCCTGCTAGCGGGACTATACAATGAGCAGTTCTTC
NA	TRBV6-5	TRBD1	TRBJ2-7	CASKRGRVDSYEQYF	TGTGCCAGCAAAAGGGGGCGGGTCGACTCCTACGAGCAGTACTTC
NA	TRBV30	NA	TRBJ2-1	CAWSRNEQFF	TGTGCCTGGAGTAGGAATGAGCAGTTCTTC
NA	TRBV11-2	NA	TRBJ2-7	CASSLDGGPGEQYF	TGTGCCAGCAGCTTAGATGGGGGCCCCGGCGAGCAGTACTTC
NA	TRBV4-3	TRBD2	TRBJ2-7	CASSQDSPTGTSFYEQYF	TGCGCCAGCAGCCAAGATTCTCCCACCGGGACTAGCTTCTACGAGCAGTACTTC
NA	TRBV9	NA	TRBJ2-1	CASSVVINEQFF	TGTGCCAGCAGCGTAGTAATCAATGAGCAGTTCTTC
NA	TRBV11-2	NA	TRBJ2-2	CASSLDGGDGELFF	TGTGCCAGCAGCTTAGATGGGGGCGACGGGGAGCTGTTTTTT
NA	TRBV11-3	NA	TRBJ2-5	CASNPVGRETQYF	TGTGCCAGCAACCCGGTCGGGCGGGAGACCCAGTACTTC
NA	TRBV29-1	NA	TRBJ1-2	CSIPSEGTSYYGYTF	TGCAGCATTCCTTCGGAGGGGACAAGCTACTATGGCTACACCTTC
NA	TRBV7-9	TRBD1	TRBJ1-1	CASSQQGVGNTEAFF	TGTGCCAGCAGCCAACAGGGGGTTGGGAACACTGAAGCTTTCTTT
NA	TRBV6-5	NA	TRBJ1-5	CASSDTFNQPQHF	TGTGCCAGCTCAGACACTTTCAATCAGCCCCAGCATTTT
NA	TRBV27	NA	TRBJ1-1	CASSVRSSTEAFF	TGTGCCAGCAGTGTTCGCTCCTCCACTGAAGCTTTCTTT
NA	TRBV29-1	TRBD1	TRBJ1-1	CSVALVRGDTEAFF	TGCAGCGTTGCCCTGGTCAGGGGGGACACTGAAGCTTTCTTT
NA	TRBV30	NA	TRBJ1-6	CAWSLRGGTYNSPLHF	TGTGCCTGGAGTCTAAGAGGTGGGACATATAATTCACCCCTCCACTTT
NA	TRBV7-2	NA	TRBJ2-7	CASSSLTGSTSYEQYF	TGTGCCAGCAGCTCCCTGACAGGATCTACCTCCTACGAGCAGTACTTC
NA	TRBV7-8	TRBD1	TRBJ2-1	CASSSMGPGTGVNNEQFF	TGTGCCAGCAGCTCTATGGGTCCCGGGACAGGGGTGAACAATGAGCAGTTCTTC
NA	TRBV12-5	NA	TRBJ1-5	CASGLGTGFSNQPQHF	NA
once	TRBV5-1	NA	TRBJ2-1	CASSTYEGGSSYNEQFF	TGCGCCAGCAGCACCTATGAGGGGGGAAGTTCCTACAATGAGCAGTTCTTC
NA	TRBV2	NA	TRBJ1-2	CASGPRTGYTF	TGTGCCAGCGGGCCCAGGACTGGCTACACCTTC
NA	TRBV6-2/TRBV6-3	TRBD2	TRBJ2-7	CASSYSTSGSLQYF	TGTGCCAGCAGTTACTCGACTAGCGGGAGTCTGCAGTACTTC